This T cell receptor (beta chain) is drawn from a study of blood T cell repertoires in COVID-19 (dated by TCRdb to the early 2020s). Background on the whole study: Samples covering the acute and convalescent phases of COVID-19 were provided by collaborators in the United States, Italy and Spain. A de-identified subject ID, COVID-19 status, age in years and sex were almost always included in the sample metadata. The prospective study material was composed of cDNA or gDNA derived from T cells, B-cell-depleted T cells, or PBMCs. Subjects who had been exposed to COVID-19, were actively infected with it, or had recovered from it provided the deeply sampled blood TCRbeta repertoires that made up the dataset. The repertoires were made available in a free public database intended to serve as a resource for research on the immune response to SARS-CoV-2. HLA class I and class II types, where available, came from metadata supplied by the sample provider rather than from assay-based typing. Samples were obtained from the ongoing ImmuneRACE study (first 160 participants) and from 1,200 or so subjects provided by 6 global collaborators. The paper as a whole reports these results and caveats: Clinical and demographic metadata were provided uncurated, with the amount varying by source and participant.

Enrolling through a virtual design, the prospective study's participants ranged in age from roughly 18 to 89 years and lived across around 25 United States geographic areas. In the prospective study, cohorts were assigned on the basis of participant-reported clinical history obtained from a screening survey and a study questionnaire. Exposed participants were defined as having been in contact with someone with a PCR-confirmed or clinician-diagnosed COVID-19 case within 2 weeks of study entry. Each participant in the prospective study had whole blood, serum and a nasopharyngeal or oropharyngeal swab collected by mobile phlebotomists. Additional blood draws and questionnaires over an approximately 2-month period could optionally be provided by prospective study participants. Before DNA extraction, prospective study blood samples were shipped either frozen or at room temperature. Compared with germline, V lacks 5 bases and J lacks 8 bases; bases without a gene match: 9. As encoded in the germline V gene, CDR1 is SGHNT while CDR2 is YENEEA. The CDR3 goes from the cysteine to the phenylalanine over 15 residues. Of all the DNA, just the CDR3 is kept, 45 bases in frame from base 1.

The immunoSEQ Assay, a bias-controlled multiplex PCR, was used to amplify TCRbeta CDR3 regions from genomic DNA. The authors processed their data as follows. Within the assay, amplification of reference gene primers was used to estimate how many nucleated cells each sample contained. Sequence reads were collapsed and filtered to measure the absolute abundance of every unique TCRbeta CDR3 rearrangement. For each sample, productive Simpson clonality was calculated as the square root of Simpson's diversity index over productive rearrangements. This immuneACCESS table, as held by TCRdb, lists in-frame sequences with V and J called but not all clones. Of the missing ones, under half trace to an unresolved V gene in checked studies; the others have no known cause. V and J calls and clone size are as listed in that table; D and trimming were resolved from the DNA. Across this sample there are approximately 220,000 clones, with about four fifths seen only once. The ten largest clones capture about 3.8% of the sample.

For this clone: What antigen it recognizes has not been identified. Base qualities are missing; no much larger clone stands one base away.

Specimen: PBMCs or T cells enriched from blood (not recorded which). The clonotype originates from a woman aged 40 to 49 who had been exposed to COVID-19. The chain employs TRBV11-3 and TRBJ2-1, with TRBD2 matching 10 junction bases. The DNA reads as follows: TGTGCCAGCAGCCCGGGACTAGCGAGGGGGGATGAGCAGTTCTTC. Its translation reads: CASSPGLARGDEQFF.